The 21 T cell receptor beta chains reported below all come from one sample, sequenced in a study of cytomegalovirus exposure and HLA in healthy donors (dated by TCRdb to the late 2010s). The method was the immunoSEQ multiplex PCR assay. TCRdb took over this immuneACCESS table, retaining in-frame rearrangements with V and J assigned. Such tables are incomplete; in checked studies, under half of the missing clones stem from an unresolved V gene, and the remainder is unexplained. This sample gives around 200,000 clones in total; about 86% of them show up just once. The ten largest clonotypes hold 2.5% to 3.5% of the sample. The sequencing input was PBMCs. The receptors shown here come from a young woman in good health and CMV-seropositive.

The genes are TRBV2 and TRBJ2-3, with D possibly matching TRBD2 (5 bases). Germline values: CDR1 SNHLY, CDR2 FYNNEI. Trimming removed 6 bases at V and 0 bases at J, with 16 bases between. The CDR3 extends over 16 amino acids. DNA for the CDR3: TGTGCCAGCAGCCCTCGGGGAGCCGTTAGCACAGATACGCAGTATTTT. It is translated as CASSPRGAVSTDTQYF.

The chain links TRBV19 to TRBJ2-7; 10 bases are a match to TRBD1. CDR1 is LNHDA and CDR2 is SQIVND in the germline V gene (reference sequence). The CDR3 totals 15 residues. J was trimmed by 5 bases and V by 8 bases; bases with no gene match: 12. The CDR3 is CASLDRGQGDHEQYF. CDR3 nucleotides: TGTGCCAGTTTGGACAGAGGACAGGGGGATCACGAGCAGTACTTC.

The chain is built from TRBV9 and TRBJ1-4, with a tentative D call TRBD1 (5 bases). Germline lookup yields CDR1 SGDLS and CDR2 YYNGEE. The V end was cut by 0 bases, the J end by 4 bases, with 10 bases between. There are 15 residues in the CDR3. The CDR3 nucleotides are TGTGCCAGCAGCGTAGCTGGGGGGGTTAATGAAAAACTGTTTTTT. It codes for CASSVAGGVNEKLFF.

The chain has TRBV6-1 and TRBJ2-7; 9 bases line up with TRBD1. CDR1 MNHNS and CDR2 SASEGT come from the germline V gene. With 8 bases clipped from V and 6 bases from J, the junction kept 8 bases outside the gene matches. The CDR3 has 13 amino acids. The CDR3 region is CASRTGAVGEQYF. The CDR3 DNA sequence: TGTGCCAGCCGGACAGGGGCGGTGGGCGAGCAGTACTTC.

The rearrangement uses TRBV5-6 and TRBJ2-3; D gene ambiguous. CDR3 size: 15 residues. The V gene's germline CDR1 is SGHDT and CDR2 YYEEEE. Deletions cut 2 bases from V and 1 base from J, with 11 bases between. CDR3 protein: CASSFLGPGTDTQYF. The CDR3 DNA reads TGTGCCAGCAGCTTCCTGGGCCCCGGCACAGATACGCAGTATTTT.

The J gene is TRBJ1-3, the V gene TRBV5-1; D is possibly TRBD1 (6 bases). This CDR3 has 18 residues. The V gene's germline CDR1 is SGHRS and CDR2 YFSETQ. V was shortened by 2 bases and J by 0 bases, with 18 bases between the two germline ends. This CDR3 is CASSLGWGQPFSGNTIYF. CDR3 nucleotides: TGCGCCAGCAGCTTAGGGTGGGGACAACCCTTCTCTGGAAACACCATATATTTT. Full variable domain (rest looked up from reference TRBV5-1 and TRBJ1-3): KAGVTQTPRYLIKTRGQQVTLSCSPISGHRSVSWYQQTPGQGLQFLFEYFSETQRNKGNFPGRFSGRQFSNSRSEMNVSTLELGDSALYLCASSLGWGQPFSGNTIYFGEGSWLTVV.

J is TRBJ2-5 and V is TRBV27; D is perhaps TRBD1 (6 bases). The CDR3 consists of 15 residues. Trimming removed 6 bases from V and 5 bases from J, with 19 bases in between. Per the germline V gene, CDR1 is MNHEY and CDR2 is SMNVEV (reference sequence). CDR3 DNA: TGTGCCAGCAGCGGGACATCCATCCCCCAGGAGACCCAGTACTTC. It is translated as CASSGTSIPQETQYF.

At least ten counts were recorded for this clone. The chain carries TRBV9 and TRBJ1-4; TRBD1 matches at 7 bases. Germline lookup yields CDR1 SGDLS and CDR2 YYNGEE. J lost 5 bases, V lost 3 bases, and 7 bases had no gene match. The CDR3 totals 15 residues. The CDR3 DNA sequence: TGTGCCAGCAGCGCCCGGGACAGAAGAAATGAAAAACTGTTTTTT. As protein: CASSARDRRNEKLFF.

This chain connects TRBV5-4 to TRBJ2-1, with 7 bases fitting TRBD1. The CDR3 is made up of 17 amino acids. V shed 2 bases, J shed 3 bases, and the junction held 11 bases outside the gene matches. Per germline, CDR1 SGHNT and CDR2 YYREEE (reference sequence). CDR3 protein: CASSLKTGSHGYNEQFF. Written as DNA, the CDR3 is TGTGCCAGCAGCTTAAAGACAGGGAGTCATGGCTACAATGAGCAGTTCTTC.

To note about this clone: The junction differs from germline at one of its ends, possibly a read error. The CDR3 loop reads CSAGSSPLVGF. The DNA for the CDR3 is TGCAGTGCTGGCTCTAGCCCCCTCGTGGGTTTT. V gene TRBV20-1 combines with J gene TRBJ2-3; maybe TRBD2 (5 bases). The CDR3 has 11 residues. CDR1 is DFQATT, CDR2 SNEGSKA, per germline (reference sequence).

This chain joins TRBV7-8 and TRBJ1-5; D not certain. The CDR3 is made up of 13 amino acids. V lost 1 base and J lost 7, with 8 bases in between. From germline, CDR1 is SGHVS and CDR2 FQNEAQ. CDR3 sequence: CASSLDLKQPQHF. In DNA form, the CDR3 reads TGTGCCAGCAGCTTAGACCTAAAACAGCCCCAGCATTTT.

J is TRBJ1-3 and V is TRBV7-8; D is uncertain. Germline V lookup: CDR1 SGHVS, CDR2 FQNEAQ. The CDR3 consists of 13 residues. Trimming removed 1 base from V and 5 bases from J, with 6 bases in between. CDR3 sequence: CASSLGQRNTIYF. CDR3 sequence (DNA): TGTGCCAGCAGCTTAGGGCAAAGAAACACCATATATTTT.

The CDR3 DNA reads as TGTGCCAGCAGTCTTTATGGCTACACCTTC. Protein sequence: CASSLYGYTF. The chain uses TRBV6-1 and TRBJ1-2; D gene unclear. Trimming stripped 5 bases from V and 5 bases from J, with 3 bases between. This CDR3 contains 10 residues. Germline V gene lookup returns CDR1 MNHNS and CDR2 SASEGT.

V gene TRBV4-1 combines with J gene TRBJ1-2; D might be TRBD1 (6 bases). The CDR3 has 16 residues. Trimming pared 3 bases from V and 0 bases from J, leaving 14 bases between. Germline CDR1 and CDR2: MGHRA and YSYEKL. The CDR3 sequence: CASSHIIRGSNYGYTF. The CDR3 DNA reads TGCGCCAGCAGCCACATAATCAGGGGTTCTAACTATGGCTACACCTTC.

Only one count was recorded for this clone. V usage is TRBV7-9 and J usage is TRBJ1-1; 7 bases are a match to TRBD1. This CDR3 has 16 residues. Per the germline V gene, CDR1 is SEHNR and CDR2 is FQNEAQ (reference sequence). Losses at the gene ends were 5 bases for V and 3 bases for J; bases not matched to a gene: 12. CDR3 DNA: TGTGCCAGCAGCCGAGGAACAGGGGCTGGAGACACTGAAGCTTTCTTT. This translates into CASSRGTGAGDTEAFF.

The gene calls are TRBV6-1 and TRBJ2-7; a possible D gene is TRBD1 (6 bases). With 2 bases removed from V and 6 bases from J, the gap between germline ends came to 17 bases. Germline values: CDR1 MNHNS, CDR2 SASEGT. The CDR3 runs 15 residues. The CDR3 region has the DNA TGTGCCAGCAGTGAATGGGCAGGGGCAGTCGGCGAGCAGTACTTC. Its protein product is CASSEWAGAVGEQYF.

This chain uses TRBV5-1 with TRBJ2-6; D may be TRBD1 (5 bases). Germline loops: CDR1 SGHRS, CDR2 YFSETQ. Trimming left V 3 bases short and J 1 base short, with 8 bases between. The CDR3 has 15 amino acids. The CDR3 nucleotides read TGCGCCAGCAGCTCGACAGTTTCTGGGGCCAACGTCCTGACTTTC. Protein product: CASSSTVSGANVLTF.

The rearrangement links TRBV5-4 to TRBJ2-3; 8 bases align to TRBD1. CDR3 length equals 14 residues. J was trimmed by 2 bases and V by 3 bases; bases with no gene match: 2. Germline V gene data show CDR1 as SGHNT and CDR2 as YYREEE (reference sequence). DNA for the CDR3: TGTGCCAGCAGCTCGGACAGGGTCACAGATACGCAGTATTTT. This sequence encodes CASSSDRVTDTQYF.

This chain joins TRBV27 and TRBJ2-2, with a tentative D call TRBD2 (6 bases). Germline V gene sequence: CDR1 MNHEY, CDR2 SMNVEV (reference sequence). V was trimmed by 3 bases and J by 0 bases, leaving 8 bases between them. The CDR3 is made up of 15 amino acids. CDR3 in amino acids: CASSLTSTNTGELFF. In nucleotides, the CDR3 is TGTGCCAGCAGTTTGACTAGTACGAACACCGGGGAGCTGTTTTTT.

The rearrangement links TRBV10-3 to TRBJ1-2; tentatively, D is TRBD1 (5 bases). Between the trimmed V and J ends, which lost 10 bases and 3 bases, there was a span of 21 bases. The CDR3 has 15 residues. CDR1 and CDR2 (germline): ENHRY, SYGVKD. Written as DNA, the CDR3 is TGTGCCACCCGGGGGGTGGAGGGGAACCACTATGGCTACACCTTC. Its protein is CATRGVEGNHYGYTF.

The chain links TRBV27 to TRBJ1-3, with a tentative D call TRBD1 (5 bases). Per germline, CDR1 MNHEY and CDR2 SMNVEV (reference sequence). V was pared by 5 bases and J by 4 bases, with 12 bases between. The CDR3 runs to 14 residues. CDR3 protein: CASSPRRGGNTIYF. In nucleotides, the CDR3 is TGTGCCAGCAGTCCCCGTAGGGGCGGAAACACCATATATTTT.